One sample yielded the 30 T cell receptor beta chains listed below, sequenced in a study of blood T cells in healthy people across ages. Next came a second PCR, run for about 6 to 12 cycles, which used a sample-barcoded 5' primer along with a J-beta primer mix. TCRdb reanalysed the 5' RACE reads using MiXCR and keeps one entry per CDR3 protein. Of around 780,000 distinct CDR3 sequences in the sample, 56% were seen once. Source material: blood. The source is a man aged 35 to 55 in good health.

The chain recombines TRBV7-3 with TRBJ1-1, with TRBD1 as a possible D gene (5 bases). Germline loops: CDR1 SGHTA, CDR2 FQGTGA. The CDR3 loop spans 14 amino acids. V lost 5 bases and J lost 3, with 13 bases in between. The CDR3: CASSQQGVDTEAFF. The CDR3 nucleotides are TGTGCCAGCAGCCAGCAGGGTGTTGACACTGAAGCTTTCTTT.

The chain is built from TRBV9 and TRBJ1-1; D gene unclear. CDR1 SGDLS and CDR2 YYNGEE come from the germline V gene. V was pared by 0 bases and J by 3 bases, with 9 bases between. CDR3 length: 14 residues. In nucleotides, the CDR3 is TGTGCCAGCAGCGTAGGGAGGGCGGACACTGAAGCTTTCTTT. Its protein is CASSVGRADTEAFF.

The J gene is TRBJ2-5, the V gene TRBV11-3, with 10 positions matching TRBD2. With the DNA end fitting TRBJ2-7 better, the J assignment may be wrong. CDR1 SGHNT and CDR2 YENEEA come from the germline V gene. This CDR3 region has 15 residues. DNA of the CDR3: TGTGCCAGCAGCTCCCCTAGCGGGAGTCGGAACGAGCAGTACTTC. Amino acids: CASSSPSGSRNEQYF.

The V gene is TRBV4-3, the J gene TRBJ2-2; 9 bases are shared with TRBD1. With 2 bases clipped from V and 4 bases from J, the junction kept 5 bases outside the gene matches. Germline lookup yields CDR1 LGHNA and CDR2 YSLEER. The length of the CDR3 is 16 residues. As DNA, the CDR3 is TGCGCCAGCAGCCAATACAGGGGGCTGAGCACCGGGGAGCTGTTTTTT. This translates into CASSQYRGLSTGELFF.

In its sample, this clonotype was seen a few times. V and J are TRBV6-2 or TRBV6-3 and TRBJ2-4, with D unclear. The CDR3 contains 11 residues. Germline values: CDR1 MNHEY, CDR2 SVGEGT. Trimming took 0 bases from V and 11 from J, leaving 5 bases between them. The CDR3 region is CASSYSAVQYF. CDR3 bases: TGTGCCAGCAGTTACTCTGCAGTTCAGTACTTC.

This clonotype has at least ten counts. This chain uses TRBV6-5 with TRBJ2-7, with D tentatively TRBD2 (5 bases). The V end was cut by 6 bases, the J end by 1 base, with 7 bases between. CDR3 length: 12 residues. CDR1 is MNHEY, CDR2 SVGAGI, per germline. CDR3: CASRAASYEQYF. The CDR3 DNA reads TGTGCCAGCAGAGCGGCATCCTACGAGCAGTACTTC.

As regards this clonotype: At one end the junction does not follow the germline gene, possibly because of a read error. This sequence joins TRBV5-4 and TRBJ2-5; D gene unclear. This CDR3 spans 12 amino acids. Germline V gene sequence: CDR1 SGHNT, CDR2 YYREEE (reference sequence). As DNA, the CDR3 is TGTACCAGCAGTGCTAACCAAGAGGCCCAGTACTTC. It codes for CTSSANQEAQYF.

The chain joins TRBV5-1 to TRBJ1-1, with D possibly TRBD1 on 5 matching bases. The length of the CDR3 is 14 residues. The germline V and J ends were trimmed by 4 bases and 2 bases, with 12 bases remaining between them. Germline V gene data show CDR1 as SGHRS and CDR2 as YFSETQ. The CDR3 region is CASSADTTNTEAFF. The DNA of the CDR3 is TGCGCCAGCAGCGCGGACACTACCAACACTGAAGCTTTCTTT.

This clonotype was found many times. The rearrangement joins TRBV7-2 to TRBJ2-3; no reliable D call. The CDR3 length is 13 residues. Germline CDR1 reads SGHTA; CDR2 reads FQGNSA. Trimming shortened V by 2 bases and J by 1 base, and 4 bases separated the two germline ends. In DNA, the CDR3 is TGTGCCAGCAGCTTACAGGGCACAGATACGCAGTATTTT. Its protein product is CASSLQGTDTQYF.

This chain uses TRBV20-1 with TRBJ2-7, with 13 bases aligning to TRBD2. There are 16 residues in the CDR3. Germline values: CDR1 DFQATT, CDR2 SNEGSKA (reference sequence). The ends lost 6 bases at V and 1 base at J; junction bases unmatched: 9. Here the CDR3 reads CSAQGLAGDRSYEQYF. In DNA form, the CDR3 reads TGCAGTGCCCAAGGACTAGCGGGAGATCGGTCCTACGAGCAGTACTTC.

This rearrangement joins TRBV5-1 to TRBJ1-1, with unresolved D. The CDR3 runs 14 residues. The V gene lost 5 bases and the J gene lost 1 base, with 12 bases spanning the gap. Per germline, CDR1 SGHRS and CDR2 YFSETQ. In nucleotides, the CDR3 is TGCGCCAGCAGAACTGGCCAGCCGAACACTGAAGCTTTCTTT. Its translation is CASRTGQPNTEAFF. The whole variable domain, filled in from reference TRBV5-1 and TRBJ1-1, reads KAGVTQTPRYLIKTRGQQVTLSCSPISGHRSVSWYQQTPGQGLQFLFEYFSETQRNKGNFPGRFSGRQFSNSRSEMNVSTLELGDSALYLCASRTGQPNTEAFFGQGTRLTVV.

The chain links TRBV7-3 to TRBJ2-1, with TRBD2 matching 7 bases. CDR1 and CDR2 from the germline V gene are SGHTA and FQGTGA. The V segment lost 3 bases and the J segment 9 bases; nucleotides outside the gene matches: 11. The CDR3 has 15 residues. CDR3 sequence (DNA): TGTGCCAGCAGCTTCCTTGAGCGGGAATGGGGTGAGCAGTTCTTC. Its protein is CASSFLEREWGEQFF. Full variable domain (missing parts from reference TRBV7-3 and TRBJ2-1): GAGVSQTPSNKVTEKGKYVELRCDPISGHTALYWYRQSLGQGPEFLIYFQGTGAADDSGLPNDRFFAVRPEGSVSTLKIQRTERGDSAVYLCASSFLEREWGEQFFGPGTRLTVL.

V and J are TRBV12-3 or TRBV12-4 and TRBJ2-5, with D hard to call. Trimming removed 10 bases at V and 5 bases at J, with 14 bases between. The length of the CDR3 is 12 residues. The CDR3 is CATATTAETQYF. CDR3 bases: TGTGCCACCGCCACGACGGCGGAGACCCAGTACTTC.

V and J are TRBV10-3 and TRBJ2-1; 11 bases align to TRBD2. The CDR3 totals 18 residues. V dropped 2 bases and J dropped 4; count of bases not matched to a gene: 10. Per germline, CDR1 ENHRY and CDR2 SYGVKD. CDR3 in DNA: TGTGCCATCAGTGAGCCGACCCTTAGCGGGAGGGCTTACAATGAGCAGTTCTTC. Translating gives CAISEPTLSGRAYNEQFF.

The chain has TRBV7-2 and TRBJ2-1; TRBD1 matches 9 bases. The CDR3 runs 19 residues. CDR1 SGHTA and CDR2 FQGNSA come from the germline V gene. After removal of 2 bases from V and 7 bases from J, the junction contained 18 bases not matched to a gene. CDR3 amino acids: CASSLRNAYGTGNGNEQFF. In DNA, the CDR3 is TGTGCCAGCAGCTTACGGAACGCATACGGGACAGGGAATGGAAATGAGCAGTTCTTC.

The J gene is TRBJ2-1, the V gene TRBV28; 10 nucleotides line up with TRBD1. Germline-derived CDR1 and CDR2 are MDHEN and SYDVKM. This CDR3 spans 16 amino acids. The trim removed 7 bases at V and 9 bases at J, leaving 15 bases unmatched. CDR3 loop: CASTGGRGQGLSEQFF. For the CDR3, the DNA is TGTGCCAGCACCGGGGGCCGGGGACAGGGGTTGAGTGAGCAGTTCTTC. Looking up the rest from reference TRBV28 and TRBJ2-1 gives the full variable domain: DVKVTQSSRYLVKRTGEKVFLECVQDMDHENMFWYRQDPGLGLRLIYFSYDVKMKEKGDIPEGYSVSREKKERFSLILESASTNQTSMYLCASTGGRGQGLSEQFFGPGTRLTVL.

The chain links TRBV12-3 or TRBV12-4 to TRBJ1-1; 7 bases are a match to TRBD1. Unmatched junction bases numbered 13, after V lost 1 base and J lost 8 bases. This CDR3 spans 16 amino acids. CDR3 in DNA: TGTGCCAGCAGTTTAGGGTTGACAGGGAGGGCGGCAGAAGCTTTCTTT. This codes for CASSLGLTGRAAEAFF.

The rearrangement uses TRBV21-1 and TRBJ2-4; the table's D gene call, TRBD1, was not cross checked with the DNA. The J call may be mistaken, given a closer DNA end match to TRBJ2-7. TRBV21-1 is designated a pseudogene. The CDR3 runs 15 residues. CDR3 nucleotides: TGTGCCAGCAGCACATGGACAGGGGATTGCTGCGAGCAGTACTTC. Its translation is CASSTWTGDCCEQYF.

The V and J genes are TRBV27 and TRBJ2-3; 12 positions agree with TRBD2. The CDR3 runs to 16 residues. V was pared by 4 bases and J by 6 bases, with 8 bases of the junction left unmatched. Per the germline V gene, CDR1 is MNHEY and CDR2 is SMNVEV (reference sequence). In DNA, the CDR3 is TGTGCCAGCAGTTCTGTCCTAGCGGGGGGGCGCGATACGCAGTATTTT. As protein: CASSSVLAGGRDTQYF.

This clonotype was counted a single time. The junction does not match germline at one end; this may be a read error. CDR3: CVSSESSVLTQYF. The CDR3 nucleotides are TGTGTCAGCAGTGAATCAAGTGTTTTGACCCAGTACTTC. The rearrangement uses TRBV6-2 or TRBV6-3 and TRBJ2-5; unclear D gene. The germline CDR1 and CDR2 sequences are MNHEY and SVGEGT. The CDR3 covers 13 residues.

The J gene is TRBJ2-1, the V gene TRBV14; D is perhaps TRBD2 (5 bases). The CDR3 length is 15 residues. Germline-derived CDR1 and CDR2 are SGHDN and FVKESK. The germline V and J ends were trimmed by 0 bases and 4 bases, with 10 bases remaining between them. The CDR3 nucleotides read TGTGCCAGCAGCCAAGAGGTCGGGAAATACAATGAGCAGTTCTTC. Amino acids: CASSQEVGKYNEQFF. The entire variable domain, with the rest obtained from reference TRBV14 and TRBJ2-1, is as follows: EAGVTQFPSHSVIEKGQTVTLRCDPISGHDNLYWYRRVMGKEIKFLLHFVKESKQDESGMPNNRFLAERTGGTYSTLKVQPAELEDSGVYFCASSQEVGKYNEQFFGPGTRLTVL.

In this sample, this clonotype turned up a few times. This sequence joins TRBV6-2 or TRBV6-3 and TRBJ1-5; the D gene is possibly TRBD1 (5 bases). Deletions cut 4 bases from V and 4 bases from J, with 8 bases between. Germline assignment: CDR1 MNHEY and CDR2 SVGEGT. The CDR3 covers 13 residues. CDR3 region: CASSWGRNQPQHF. In nucleotides, the CDR3 is TGTGCCAGCAGTTGGGGCCGGAATCAGCCCCAGCATTTT.

The rearrangement uses TRBV6-6 and TRBJ2-2; 9 bases are a match to TRBD2. In germline, CDR1 is MNHNY, CDR2 SVGAGI (reference sequence). With 8 bases clipped from V and 1 base from J, the junction kept 2 bases outside the gene matches. The length of the CDR3 is 14 residues. The CDR3 loop is CASGTSLNTGELFF. CDR3 nucleotides: TGTGCCAGCGGGACTAGCCTGAACACCGGGGAGCTGTTTTTT.

There are a few counts of this clonotype. The chain is built from TRBV20-1 and TRBJ1-2; D gene uncertain. V lost 1 base to trimming and J lost 4 bases, with 7 bases between them. Germline V lookup: CDR1 DFQATT, CDR2 SNEGSKA (reference sequence). This CDR3 comprises 12 residues. Here the CDR3 DNA reads TGCAGTGCTAGAGCGCCAGCCTATGGCTACACCTTC. This translates into CSARAPAYGYTF.

This clonotype turned up a few times. The chain has TRBV4-2 and TRBJ2-3; weak D call: TRBD1 (6 bases). The length of the CDR3 is 18 residues. CDR1 LGHNA and CDR2 YNFKEQ come from the germline V gene. Trimming removed 1 base from V and 6 bases from J, with 23 bases in between. The CDR3 loop is CASSQGVNRDQGTDTQYF. In nucleotides, the CDR3 is TGTGCCAGCAGCCAAGGGGTGAACAGGGATCAGGGAACGGATACGCAGTATTTT.

The rearrangement joins TRBV3-1 to TRBJ1-2, with TRBD1 matching over 7 bases. Per germline, CDR1 LGHDT and CDR2 YNNKEL (reference sequence). V was clipped by 4 bases and J by 6 bases; unmatched bases: 5. The CDR3 loop spans 13 amino acids. DNA for the CDR3: TGTGCCAGCAGCCCTGACAGGGCGGATGGCTACACCTTC. Its translation: CASSPDRADGYTF.

The J gene is TRBJ2-7, the V gene TRBV27, with D possibly matching TRBD2 (6 bases). Trimming left V 4 bases short and J 2 bases short, with 18 bases between. The CDR3 spans 16 residues. The germline gives CDR1 MNHEY, CDR2 SMNVEV (reference sequence). The CDR3 nucleotides are TGTGCCAGCAGTTCATATCGGGAGAAGTCCCCCTACGAGCAGTACTTC. As protein: CASSSYREKSPYEQYF.

In its sample, this clonotype was seen once. The gene calls are TRBV7-9 and TRBJ2-3, with D possibly being TRBD2 (6 bases). The germline V gene has CDR1 SEHNR and CDR2 FQNEAQ (reference sequence). The V and J ends lost 5 bases and 3 bases respectively, with 18 bases between them. CDR3 length equals 16 residues. The CDR3 nucleotides are TGTGCCAGCAGCACCGAGGGACTCCCAGGGACAGATACGCAGTATTTT. This translates into CASSTEGLPGTDTQYF.

V usage is TRBV28 and J usage is TRBJ2-7; 9 bases agree with TRBD2. The length of the CDR3 is 17 residues. The J segment lost 2 bases and the V segment lost 7 bases, leaving 15 bases of the junction unmatched. Germline V gene sequence: CDR1 MDHEN, CDR2 SYDVKM. The CDR3 DNA sequence: TGTGCCAGCACCGCATCCCTCGGGGCTAGCGGGACCTACGAGCAGTACTTC. Protein: CASTASLGASGTYEQYF.

There are a few counts of this clonotype. The chain links TRBV11-2 to TRBJ2-7; unclear D gene. Per the germline V gene, CDR1 is SGHAT and CDR2 is FQNNGV. The CDR3 runs to 14 residues. Trimming pared 5 bases from V and 3 bases from J, leaving 14 bases between. In DNA form, the CDR3 reads TGTGCCAGCAGCCCATCTCGACCGATCTACGAGCAGTACTTC. Translated, it gives CASSPSRPIYEQYF.